The 18 T cell receptor beta chains below were found in one sample sequenced in a study of early T cells in non-severe SARS-CoV-2 infection. A single record per CDR3 protein comes from TCRdb applying MiXCR to the 5' RACE reads. Of 70,000 to 90,000 distinct CDR3 sequences listed, roughly 10% are singletons. The sample was whole blood, taken at baseline. The receptors here all came from an adult who was a healthcare worker with PCR-confirmed SARS-CoV-2 infection or an uninfected control (not recorded which).

V gene TRBV7-9 combines with J gene TRBJ1-3, with D unclear. The V gene lost 5 bases and the J gene lost 0 bases, with 11 bases spanning the gap. The V gene's germline CDR1 is SEHNR and CDR2 FQNEAQ (reference sequence). The CDR3 covers 15 residues. The CDR3 DNA follows: TGTGCCAGCAGCCCAGGACGTTCCTCTGGAAACACCATATATTTT. This codes for CASSPGRSSGNTIYF.

This clonotype appeared many times. The chain uses TRBV20-1 and TRBJ2-7; D uncertain. Germline loops: CDR1 DFQATT, CDR2 SNEGSKA (reference sequence). This CDR3 is 11 amino acids long. V shed 4 bases and J shed 2 bases, with 6 bases lying between them. CDR3 in DNA: TGCAGTGCTACCCGGACCTACGAGCAGTACTTC. Translating gives CSATRTYEQYF.

The rearrangement uses TRBV7-2 and TRBJ2-1, with D possibly TRBD2 on 5 matching bases. Trimming left V 3 bases short and J 4 bases short, with 10 bases between. CDR3 length: 14 amino acids. Germline V gene lookup returns CDR1 SGHTA and CDR2 FQGNSA. In DNA, the CDR3 is TGTGCCAGCAGCTTTAAGGCGGGTTACAATGAGCAGTTCTTC. Translated: CASSFKAGYNEQFF.

CDR3: CASSLALRGDQPQHF. The DNA for the CDR3 is TGTGCCAGCAGCTTAGCGCTCCGGGGGGATCAGCCCCAGCATTTT. V is TRBV7-8 and J is TRBJ1-5; D might be TRBD1 (5 bases). Trimming stripped 0 bases from V and 5 bases from J, with 11 bases between. CDR3 size: 15 residues. The germline V gene has CDR1 SGHVS and CDR2 FQNEAQ.

This clonotype was recorded many times. The chain links TRBV28 to TRBJ2-3, with TRBD2 as a possible D gene (6 bases). Trimming shortened V by 0 bases and J by 2 bases, and 15 bases separated the two germline ends. The germline V gene has CDR1 MDHEN and CDR2 SYDVKM. The CDR3 covers 17 residues. CDR3 sequence: CASSLWGSWGLTDTQYF. CDR3 DNA: TGTGCCAGCAGTTTATGGGGTTCTTGGGGACTCACAGATACGCAGTATTTT.

The J gene is TRBJ1-6, the V gene TRBV30; TRBD1 is a possible D gene (5 bases). Germline values: CDR1 GTSNPN, CDR2 SVGIG (reference sequence). Between the trimmed V and J ends, which lost 4 bases and 9 bases, there was a span of 13 bases. The CDR3 is 13 residues long. CDR3 region: CAWTGGPGSPLHF. CDR3 coding DNA: TGTGCCTGGACCGGGGGACCTGGTTCACCCCTCCACTTT.

This rearrangement joins TRBV6-2 or TRBV6-3 to TRBJ2-5; 14 positions match TRBD2. This CDR3 spans 17 amino acids. V lost 6 bases and J lost 2; bases outside the gene matches: 8. Germline loops: CDR1 MNHEY, CDR2 SVGEGT. The CDR3 is CASSWTSGRTFQETQYF. In DNA form, the CDR3 reads TGTGCCAGCAGCTGGACTAGCGGGAGGACTTTTCAAGAGACCCAGTACTTC.

This clonotype was seen a handful of times. The chain links TRBV6-5 to TRBJ2-7, with D unclear. This CDR3 spans 14 amino acids. The ends were cut back, 6 bases at V and 0 bases at J, with 12 bases in the middle. CDR1 is MNHEY and CDR2 is SVGAGI in the germline V gene. This chain's CDR3 is CASRAETRSYEQYF. The CDR3, as DNA: TGTGCCAGCAGGGCCGAGACTCGCTCCTACGAGCAGTACTTC.

This rearrangement joins TRBV10-3 to TRBJ2-1; D call uncertain. The CDR3 extends over 13 amino acids. The V and J ends lost 7 bases and 7 bases respectively, with 14 bases between them. Germline V gives CDR1 ENHRY, CDR2 SYGVKD. The CDR3: CAIKGVDGNEQFF. The CDR3 nucleotides are TGTGCCATCAAGGGTGTCGACGGGAATGAGCAGTTCTTC.

The chain recombines TRBV5-1 with TRBJ2-5, with TRBD1 matching 9 bases. The CDR3 is 14 residues long. V shed 3 bases and J 4 bases; nucleotides not matched to a gene: 4. Germline V gives CDR1 SGHRS, CDR2 YFSETQ. The CDR3: CASSWKTGGETQYF. Written as DNA, the CDR3 is TGCGCCAGCAGCTGGAAGACAGGGGGAGAGACCCAGTACTTC. The full variable domain, its missing parts supplied by reference TRBV5-1 and TRBJ2-5, is KAGVTQTPRYLIKTRGQQVTLSCSPISGHRSVSWYQQTPGQGLQFLFEYFSETQRNKGNFPGRFSGRQFSNSRSEMNVSTLELGDSALYLCASSWKTGGETQYFGPGTRLLVL.

This clonotype was picked up many times. The rearrangement links TRBV12-3 or TRBV12-4 to TRBJ2-3; D perhaps matches TRBD1 (7 bases). The CDR3 runs 15 residues. Trimming left V 6 bases short and J 0 bases short, with 13 bases between. The CDR3 nucleotides are TGTGCCAGCAGACAACAGGGGACTAGCACAGATACGCAGTATTTT. This translates into CASRQQGTSTDTQYF.

J is TRBJ2-3 and V is TRBV7-3, with TRBD2 identical over 9 bases. V lost 2 bases to trimming and J lost 0 bases; unmatched junction nucleotides: 9. CDR3 length: 18 amino acids. Germline loops: CDR1 SGHTA, CDR2 FQGTGA. In DNA form, the CDR3 reads TGTGCCAGCAGCTTACATACGGGACTAGCAGCTAGCACAGATACGCAGTATTTT. It translates to CASSLHTGLAASTDTQYF.

This clonotype was recorded many times. The chain is built from TRBV5-1 and TRBJ2-5; D gene uncertain. Germline lookup yields CDR1 SGHRS and CDR2 YFSETQ. V lost 1 base and J lost 2, with 6 bases in between. The CDR3 length is 13 residues. CDR3 loop: CASSLKIQETQYF. In DNA, the CDR3 is TGCGCCAGCAGCTTGAAAATTCAAGAGACCCAGTACTTC.

This rearrangement joins TRBV5-1 to TRBJ2-2; no clear D. CDR1 SGHRS and CDR2 YFSETQ come from the germline V gene. The ends were cut back, 5 bases at V and 0 bases at J, with 11 bases in the middle. The CDR3 contains 15 residues. The CDR3 protein is CASSPGFANTGELFF. The CDR3 bases are TGCGCCAGCAGTCCGGGTTTTGCGAACACCGGGGAGCTGTTTTTT.

This chain connects TRBV7-3 to TRBJ2-1; D is possibly TRBD2 (6 bases). The CDR3 is 16 residues long. V was clipped by 3 bases and J by 2 bases, with 14 bases between them. Germline V lookup: CDR1 SGHTA, CDR2 FQGTGA. CDR3 coding DNA: TGTGCCAGCAGCTTCTTCGGGGGTAGCACCTACAATGAGCAGTTCTTC. Amino acid sequence: CASSFFGGSTYNEQFF.

This clonotype was recorded at least ten times. The chain is built from TRBV21-1 and TRBJ2-1; the tabulated D call, TRBD2, remains unverified against the DNA. TRBV21-1 is deemed a pseudogene. The CDR3 sequence is 16 residues long. This CDR3 is CASSGRTSGRIDEQFF. CDR3 coding DNA: TGTGCCAGCAGCGGCCGGACTAGCGGGAGGATAGATGAGCAGTTCTTC.

The chain uses TRBV3-1 and TRBJ2-1, with a possible D match to TRBD1 (6 bases). CDR3 length: 14 amino acids. V was shortened by 3 bases and J by 3 bases, with 9 bases between the two germline ends. Germline-derived CDR1 and CDR2 are LGHDT and YNNKEL (reference sequence). The CDR3 DNA reads as TGTGCCAGCAGCCAGCCGGGACACTACAATGAGCAGTTCTTC. Its protein product is CASSQPGHYNEQFF.

The chain recombines TRBV2 with TRBJ2-4; 9 bases map to TRBD2. V lost 2 bases and J lost 0; bases outside the gene matches: 11. This CDR3 is 19 amino acids long. Germline V gives CDR1 SNHLY, CDR2 FYNNEI. The CDR3 spells CASSELETSGPLAKNIQYF. The CDR3 nucleotides read TGTGCCAGCAGTGAATTGGAGACTAGCGGCCCACTAGCCAAAAACATTCAGTACTTC.